These 12 T cell receptor beta chains came from one sample sequenced in a study of T-cell memory formation after mild COVID-19. A single record per CDR3 protein comes from TCRdb applying MiXCR to the 5' RACE reads. The sample has roughly 240,000 distinct CDR3 sequences; roughly 14% are singletons. Sequencing was done on a sample of PBMCs or a T cell subset sorted from them (not recorded which). Every receptor here comes from an adult woman who had mild COVID-19 (a few samples of this study predate the infection). Cell type and time point are not known.

J is TRBJ2-1 and V is TRBV24-1, with D perhaps TRBD1 or TRBD2 (6 bases each). The germline V gene has CDR1 KGHDR and CDR2 SFDVKD. V lost 1 base to trimming and J lost 12 bases, with 21 bases between them. The CDR3 is made up of 16 amino acids. This chain's CDR3 is CATSDFLQGVRRGQFF. The CDR3 bases are TGTGCCACCAGTGATTTTTTACAGGGAGTAAGGCGGGGGCAGTTCTTC.

This clonotype was observed a handful of times. The gene calls are TRBV10-3 and TRBJ2-7; 7 bases agree with TRBD2. The CDR3 is 14 residues long. In germline, CDR1 is ENHRY, CDR2 SYGVKD. The J segment lost 0 bases and the V segment lost 4 bases, leaving 3 bases of the junction unmatched. CDR3 sequence: CAISAGGSSYEQYF. CDR3 DNA sequence: TGTGCCATCAGTGCCGGGGGGAGCTCCTACGAGCAGTACTTC.

The sample holds a few counts of this clonotype. This sequence joins TRBV7-2 and TRBJ2-5, with a tentative D call TRBD2 (5 bases). Germline lookup yields CDR1 SGHTA and CDR2 FQGNSA. The V end lost 1 base, the J end lost 3 bases, and 12 bases lay between the germline ends. The CDR3 length is 15 residues. The CDR3 loop is CASSLGSGREETQYF. The CDR3 DNA is TGTGCCAGCAGCTTAGGGTCTGGGAGAGAAGAGACCCAGTACTTC.

In its sample, this clonotype was seen a few times. The chain employs TRBV20-1 and TRBJ2-1; TRBD2 matches 12 bases. With V trimmed by 2 bases and J by 4 bases, 0 bases remained unmatched. The CDR3 spans 14 residues. From germline, CDR1 is DFQATT and CDR2 SNEGSKA (reference sequence). Here the CDR3 DNA reads TGCAGTGCTAGACTAGCGGGGGGGTACAATGAGCAGTTCTTC. As protein: CSARLAGGYNEQFF.

The V call is TRBV12-3 or TRBV12-4, the J call TRBJ1-5, with D uncertain. Trimming removed 3 bases from V and 0 bases from J, with 6 bases in between. There are 14 residues in the CDR3. The chain's CDR3 is CASSFRVSNQPQHF. CDR3 DNA: TGTGCCAGCAGTTTTAGGGTTAGCAATCAGCCCCAGCATTTT.

The chain carries TRBV12-3 or TRBV12-4 and TRBJ2-3; D possibly corresponds to TRBD1 (6 bases). V was cut by 4 bases and J by 0 bases, with 11 bases left in between. CDR3 length: 15 amino acids. CDR3 sequence reads: CASSSSTGSTDTQYF. CDR3 in DNA: TGTGCCAGCAGTTCAAGCACAGGGAGCACAGATACGCAGTATTTT.

In its sample, this clonotype was seen a few times. V is TRBV20-1 and J is TRBJ1-2, with unresolved D. The CDR3 is 16 residues long. Looked up from germline, CDR1 is DFQATT and CDR2 is SNEGSKA (reference sequence). The ends were cut back, 3 bases at V and 3 bases at J, with 20 bases in the middle. The CDR3 region is CSASGLGQTPDYGYTF. CDR3 in DNA: TGCAGTGCTAGCGGGCTAGGCCAAACACCGGACTATGGCTACACCTTC.

This chain connects TRBV5-1 to TRBJ1-1; the D gene is possibly TRBD1 (6 bases). Deletions cut 3 bases from V and 6 bases from J, with 15 bases between. Germline V gene lookup returns CDR1 SGHRS and CDR2 YFSETQ. The CDR3 sequence is 14 residues long. The CDR3 loop reads CASSSQGRSAEAFF. In nucleotides, the CDR3 is TGCGCCAGCAGCTCACAGGGAAGGAGCGCTGAAGCTTTCTTT. The whole variable domain, filled in from reference TRBV5-1 and TRBJ1-1, reads KAGVTQTPRYLIKTRGQQVTLSCSPISGHRSVSWYQQTPGQGLQFLFEYFSETQRNKGNFPGRFSGRQFSNSRSEMNVSTLELGDSALYLCASSSQGRSAEAFFGQGTRLTVV.

The CDR3 is CAWSVIQSGANVLTF. The CDR3 DNA is TGTGCCTGGAGTGTAATTCAGTCTGGGGCCAACGTCCTGACTTTC. V is TRBV30 and J is TRBJ2-6; D remains ambiguous. From germline, CDR1 is GTSNPN and CDR2 SVGIG (reference sequence). The CDR3 spans 15 residues. Trimming shortened V by 0 bases and J by 1 base, and 7 bases separated the two germline ends.

The rearrangement links TRBV29-1 to TRBJ1-1; no firm D call. CDR1 and CDR2 from the germline V gene are SQVTM and ANQGSEA. There are 14 residues in the CDR3. Trimming shortened V by 4 bases and J by 2 bases, and 14 bases separated the two germline ends. CDR3 sequence (DNA): TGCAGCGTTGTCCGACAACGTGGAAACACTGAAGCTTTCTTT. Amino acids: CSVVRQRGNTEAFF.

This chain uses TRBV6-5 with TRBJ2-5, with 9 bases matching TRBD1. The germline CDR1 and CDR2 sequences are MNHEY and SVGAGI. This CDR3 has 13 residues. The V gene end was trimmed by 5 bases and the J gene end by 6 bases; junction bases not matched to a gene: 4. The CDR3 coding sequence is TGTGCCAGCAGTCAGGACAGGGGACAGACCCAGTACTTC. Translation gives CASSQDRGQTQYF.

Ten or more counts support this clonotype. Written as DNA, the CDR3 is TGTGCCAGCAGCCATAATCGGGACAATGAGCAGTTCTTC. As protein: CASSHNRDNEQFF. This sequence joins TRBV7-2 and TRBJ2-1, with unresolved D. In germline, CDR1 is SGHTA, CDR2 FQGNSA. The CDR3 sequence is 13 residues long. The germline V and J ends were trimmed by 5 bases and 5 bases, with 10 bases remaining between them.